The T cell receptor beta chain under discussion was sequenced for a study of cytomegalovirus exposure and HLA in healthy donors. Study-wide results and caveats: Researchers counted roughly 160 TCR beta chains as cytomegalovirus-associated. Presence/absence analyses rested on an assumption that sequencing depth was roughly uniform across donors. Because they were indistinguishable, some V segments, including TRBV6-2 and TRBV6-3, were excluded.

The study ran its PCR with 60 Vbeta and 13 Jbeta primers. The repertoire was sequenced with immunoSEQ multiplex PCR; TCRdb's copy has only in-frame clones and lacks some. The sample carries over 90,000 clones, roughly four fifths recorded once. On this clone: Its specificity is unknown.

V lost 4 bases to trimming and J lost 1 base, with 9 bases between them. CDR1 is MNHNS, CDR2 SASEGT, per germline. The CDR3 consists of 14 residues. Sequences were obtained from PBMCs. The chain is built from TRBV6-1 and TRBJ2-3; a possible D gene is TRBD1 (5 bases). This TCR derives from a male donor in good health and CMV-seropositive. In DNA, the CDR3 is TGTGCCAGCAGTGCCGGACATGGCACAGATACGCAGTATTTT. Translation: CASSAGHGTDTQYF.